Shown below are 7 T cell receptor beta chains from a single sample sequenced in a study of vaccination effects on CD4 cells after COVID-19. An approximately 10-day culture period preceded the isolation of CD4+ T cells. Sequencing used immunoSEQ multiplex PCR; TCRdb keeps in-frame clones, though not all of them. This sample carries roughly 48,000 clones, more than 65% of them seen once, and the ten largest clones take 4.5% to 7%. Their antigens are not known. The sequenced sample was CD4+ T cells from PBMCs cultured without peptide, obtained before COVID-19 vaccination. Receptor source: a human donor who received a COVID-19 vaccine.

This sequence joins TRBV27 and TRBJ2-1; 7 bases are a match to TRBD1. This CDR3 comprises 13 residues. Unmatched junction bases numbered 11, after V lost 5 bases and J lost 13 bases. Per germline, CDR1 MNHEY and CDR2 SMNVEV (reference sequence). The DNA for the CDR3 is TGTGCCAGCAGTCCGCCCGGGACAGTTCCTCAGTTCTTC. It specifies CASSPPGTVPQFF.

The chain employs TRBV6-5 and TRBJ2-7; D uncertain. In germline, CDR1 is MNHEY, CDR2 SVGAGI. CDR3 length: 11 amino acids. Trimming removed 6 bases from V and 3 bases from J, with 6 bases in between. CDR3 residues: CASSNLYEQYF. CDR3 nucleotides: TGTGCCAGCAGCAACCTCTACGAGCAGTACTTC.

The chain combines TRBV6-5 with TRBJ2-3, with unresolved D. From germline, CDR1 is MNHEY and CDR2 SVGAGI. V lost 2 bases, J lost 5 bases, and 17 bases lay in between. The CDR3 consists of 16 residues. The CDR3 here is CASSYDRGPTGDTQYF. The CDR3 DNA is TGTGCCAGCAGTTACGATCGCGGACCTACGGGAGATACGCAGTATTTT.

The CDR3 DNA is TGTGCCACCAGTGATACAACGACTAGCCCAGATACGCAGTATTTT. Amino acids: CATSDTTTSPDTQYF. This sequence joins TRBV24-1 and TRBJ2-3; 7 bases fit TRBD2. CDR3 length: 15 residues. The junction had 6 bases not matched to a gene; V was cut back by 3 bases and J by 4 bases. Germline values: CDR1 KGHDR, CDR2 SFDVKD.

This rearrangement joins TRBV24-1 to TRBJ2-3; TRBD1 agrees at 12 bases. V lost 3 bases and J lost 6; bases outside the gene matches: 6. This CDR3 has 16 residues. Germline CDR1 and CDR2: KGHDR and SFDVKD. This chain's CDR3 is CATSDPGTGGRDTQYF. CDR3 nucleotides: TGTGCCACCAGTGATCCCGGGACAGGGGGCAGGGATACGCAGTATTTT.

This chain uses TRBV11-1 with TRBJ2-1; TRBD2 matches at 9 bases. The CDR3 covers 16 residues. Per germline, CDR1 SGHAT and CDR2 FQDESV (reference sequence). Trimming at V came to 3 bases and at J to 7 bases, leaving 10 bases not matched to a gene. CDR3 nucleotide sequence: TGTGCCAGCAGCTTCCCACGCGGGGGGGCGAGTAATGAGCAGTTCTTC. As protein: CASSFPRGGASNEQFF.

CDR3 nucleotides: TGTGCCAGCAGCTTAGAGAACGGGAGCTCCTACGAGCAGTACTTC. Residues: CASSLENGSSYEQYF. This chain uses TRBV13 with TRBJ2-7; TRBD2 might be the D (6 bases). The V and J ends lost 1 base and 0 bases respectively, with 10 bases between them. Germline V gene sequence: CDR1 PRHDT, CDR2 FYEKMQ (reference sequence). This CDR3 comprises 15 residues.